These T cell receptor beta chains were read from a single sample in a study of quantifying T cell responses using KT2 cells. One entry per CDR3 protein results from TCRdb running MiXCR on the UMI-ligation and nested PCR reads. Of around 44,000 distinct CDR3 sequences in the sample, over 15% were seen once. Sequencing was carried out using PBMCs spiked with cells of the T cell clone KT2. Receptor source: a human donor. The CDR3 runs from the conserved cysteine through the conserved F or W. Size values are once, few and many counts, or a class for expanded clones, and some rows have none.

j_gene | v_gene | abundance | CDR3aa
TRBJ1-2 | TRBV9 | - | CASSKPGQGVYGYTF
TRBJ2-5 | TRBV7-2 | - | CASSLGGRYNQETQYF
TRBJ1-6 | TRBV20-1 | many | CSARGSSDSPLHF
TRBJ2-2 | TRBV15 | few | CATSSLGGELFF
TRBJ2-5 | TRBV12-3/TRBV12-4 | - | CASSTIGEEETQYF
TRBJ2-7 | TRBV20-1 | few | CSARDSAAETYEQYF
TRBJ2-1 | TRBV12-3/TRBV12-4 | many | CASSLGGGFEQFF
TRBJ1-3 | TRBV20-1 | few | CSAIRTGGNTIYF
TRBJ2-1 | TRBV2 | - | CASSRTIWGYNEQFF
TRBJ2-3 | TRBV20-1 | - | CSARGAGERPDTQYF
TRBJ2-1 | TRBV27 | - | CASSLPGTSYNEQFF
TRBJ1-5 | TRBV27 | few | CASRGGQGGNQPQHF
TRBJ2-1 | TRBV6-2/TRBV6-3 | - | CASRLALDASEQFF
TRBJ2-1 | TRBV24-1 | few | CATSEGTSGLYNEQFF
TRBJ1-2 | TRBV29-1 | many | CSGIGTGGFGGDGYTF
TRBJ1-6 | TRBV5-1 | - | CASSPGTVGGRGYNSPLHF
TRBJ1-2 | TRBV7-9 | many | CASSLGGATGYTF
TRBJ2-5 | TRBV20-1 | - | CGAPSGSEETQYF
TRBJ2-3 | TRBV20-1 | - | CSAKDRGHGDTQYF
TRBJ2-1 | TRBV5-5 | - | CASSLQGNIYNEQFF
TRBJ1-5 | TRBV6-6 | - | CASSRGTGSNQPQHF
TRBJ2-4 | TRBV29-1 | - | CRTTRDIQYF
TRBJ2-4 | TRBV20-1 | many | CSATLPEVKNIQYF
TRBJ2-7 | TRBV6-5 | few | CASSYSRVTGGEQYF
TRBJ2-7 | TRBV7-2 | - | CASSPPGRGHYEQYF
TRBJ2-3 | TRBV2 | few | CASSWTSGGASTDTQYF
TRBJ1-2 | TRBV20-1 | - | CSVFRGTRYGYTF
TRBJ2-3 | TRBV7-2 | - | CASSLGQGVTQYF
TRBJ1-2 | TRBV19 | - | CASSKGTGGLSPYGYTF
TRBJ2-1 | TRBV20-1 | - | CSASPGNNEQFF
TRBJ2-2 | TRBV6-1 | medium-sized | CASSETETGELFF
TRBJ2-1 | TRBV2 | - | CASSLREWTYNEQFF
TRBJ2-1 | TRBV7-9 | - | CASSVELGGEQFF
TRBJ1-1 | TRBV29-1 | many | CSVVDSPGNTEAFF
TRBJ1-1 | TRBV10-3 | - | CGAGLNTEAFF
TRBJ1-5 | TRBV29-1 | - | CSVEGRYQPQHF
TRBJ2-1 | TRBV28 | few | CASRDSFSYNEQFF
TRBJ2-2 | TRBV2 | few | CASWGLVNTGELFF
TRBJ2-5 | TRBV5-1 | many | CASSLKQGQETQYF
TRBJ2-3 | TRBV20-1 | few | CSTKPTSTDTQYF
TRBJ2-7 | TRBV5-1 | - | CASSSPGQEGSEQYF
TRBJ2-1 | TRBV7-3 | many | CASSLMSSGIGNEQFF
TRBJ2-5 | TRBV11-3 | few | CASSPREGLLETQYF
TRBJ2-3 | TRBV12-3/TRBV12-4 | - | CASSLRVFTDTQYF
TRBJ2-1 | TRBV7-9 | - | CASSLGAGAAVGEQFF
TRBJ1-6 | TRBV6-5 | - | CATKVDRGNSPLHF
TRBJ1-4 | TRBV18 | few | CASSHGQDNEKLFF
TRBJ2-2 | TRBV25-1 | - | CATTSGGTGELFF
TRBJ2-7 | TRBV7-3 | - | CASSLDAGRPYEQYF
TRBJ1-1 | TRBV11-2 | - | CASSYGRAEAFF
TRBJ2-5 | TRBV3-1 | many | CASGGGAQETQYF